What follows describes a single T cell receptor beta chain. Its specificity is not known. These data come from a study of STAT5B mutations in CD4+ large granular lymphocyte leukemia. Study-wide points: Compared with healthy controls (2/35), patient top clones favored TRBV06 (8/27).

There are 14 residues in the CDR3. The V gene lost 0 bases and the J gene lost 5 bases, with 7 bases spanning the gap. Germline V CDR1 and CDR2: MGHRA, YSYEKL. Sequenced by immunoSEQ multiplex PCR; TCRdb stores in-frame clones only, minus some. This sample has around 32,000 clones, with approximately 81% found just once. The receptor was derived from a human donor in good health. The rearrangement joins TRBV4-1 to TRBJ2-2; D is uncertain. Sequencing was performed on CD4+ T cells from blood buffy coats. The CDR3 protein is CASSQDRVTGELFF. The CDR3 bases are TGCGCCAGCAGCCAAGATCGGGTTACCGGGGAGCTGTTTTTT.